One TCR beta chain is described in this entry. This record belongs to a study of CD8 T cells in Susac syndrome. V gave up 1 base and J gave up 7 bases, with 12 bases separating them. Germline CDR1 is SGDLS and CDR2 is YYNGEE. CDR3 size: 13 residues. Patients with stable or active relapsing-remitting disease, all of them treatment-naive, made up the multiple sclerosis controls. FACS was used to enrich TEMRA cells, whereas the CD8+ and CD4+ T cells were obtained by negative isolation. An input of about 0.5 to 1 ug of RNA was subjected to reverse transcription using random hexamers. Amplification of TCR beta CDR3 was carried out by immunoSEQ multiplex PCR, which covered 54 Vbeta and 13 Jbeta segments. TCRdb reanalysed the immunoSEQ multiplex PCR reads using MiXCR and keeps one entry per CDR3 protein. Seen here are 150,000 or so distinct CDR3 sequences, less than 97% observed once, and the top ten hold roughly 0.16%.

Material: CD8+ T cells from PBMCs. V is TRBV9 and J is TRBJ2-7; D unresolved. This receptor was obtained from a human donor with multiple sclerosis. CDR3 region: CASSVHPKEEQYF. The CDR3 DNA reads as TGTGCCAGCAGCGTACACCCCAAGGAGGAGCAGTACTTC.